This T cell receptor beta chain comes out of a study of shared clonotypes between healthy human individuals. A single count supports this clone. The table came from immunoSEQ multiplex PCR; TCRdb's copy has only in-frame clones and leaves some out. In the table there are over a million clones, about 96% of which are singletons. Germline V gene data show CDR1 as MNHEY and CDR2 as SVGAGI. This CDR3 is 14 amino acids long. Deletions cut 3 bases from V and 7 bases from J, with 12 bases between. Sequencing input: naive CD4+ T cells sorted from blood. Subset here: CD45RA+ positively selected. The sequence came from a man aged 30 to 45 in good health. V usage is TRBV6-5 and J usage is TRBJ2-2; D gene uncertain. The CDR3 sequence is CASSYSPRFGELFF. The CDR3 DNA reads TGTGCCAGCAGTTATTCCCCAAGGTTCGGGGAGCTGTTTTTT.